This is a list of T cell receptor beta chains from one sample in a study of Graves' ophthalmopathy and Graves' hyperthyroidism. TCRdb fed the multiplex PCR reads into MiXCR, producing one record per CDR3 protein. The table includes 350,000 to 450,000 distinct CDR3 sequences, more than 20% detected once. Sequencing input: peripheral blood. The receptors stem from a woman aged 18-29 years with stable Graves' hyperthyroidism. The CDR3 runs from the conserved cysteine through the conserved F or W. Each record gives: clone size, CDR3 length, J gene, V gene, D gene, CDR3 protein, CDR3 DNA. D genes are given only for firm matches. A row's size may be missing; if present it is once, few, many or a size class.

- 13 TRBJ2-4 TRBV4-2 - CASSQERLNIQYF TGTGCCAGCAGCCAAGAACGCCTAAACATTCAGTACTTC
- 14 TRBJ2-5 TRBV7-7 - CASSLDGFRETQYF TGTGCTAGCAGCCTGGACGGATTTCGAGAGACCCAGTACTTC
many 14 TRBJ1-2 TRBV7-2 - CASSLSALGYGYTF TGTGCCAGCAGCTTATCTGCCCTCGGCTATGGCTACACCTTC
many 13 TRBJ2-7 TRBV24-1 - CATSDSEGEEQYF TGTGCCACCAGTGATTCGGAAGGGGAGGAGCAGTACTTC
many 15 TRBJ2-7 TRBV4-1 TRBD2 CASSRVSGRVYEQYF TGCGCCAGCAGCCGTGTTAGCGGGAGAGTCTACGAGCAGTACTTC
many 16 TRBJ1-5 TRBV20-1 TRBD1 CSARRSQGVGNQPQHF TGCAGTGCTAGAAGGTCTCAGGGGGTTGGCAATCAGCCCCAGCATTTT
many 12 TRBJ2-7 TRBV10-3 - CAIRDSQYEQYF TGTGCCATCAGAGACAGCCAGTACGAGCAGTACTTC
- 14 TRBJ1-3 TRBV19 - CASSRGISGNTIYF TGTGCCAGTAGTAGAGGGATCTCTGGAAACACCATATATTTT
few 14 TRBJ2-2 TRBV2 - CASSGSDNTGELFF TGTGCCAGCAGTGGTAGCGACAACACCGGGGAGCTGTTTTTT
many 13 TRBJ2-5 TRBV18 - CASSSDRKETQYF TGTGCCAGCTCATCCGACAGGAAAGAGACCCAGTACTTC